This TCR beta chain was sequenced during a study of shared clonotypes between healthy human individuals. Measured with immunoSEQ multiplex PCR; TCRdb has only the in-frame clones, and not every one. The sample has about 1 million clones, about 75% seen once; the top ten hold approximately 1.5%. The CDR3 extends over 16 amino acids. The V and J ends lost 4 bases and 5 bases, in that order; junction bases with no gene match: 11. Germline CDR1 SGHRS, CDR2 YFSETQ. This sequence originates from a man aged 18 to 29 in good health. The chain carries TRBV5-1 and TRBJ2-5, with 10 bases fitting TRBD2. The sequenced sample was memory CD4+ T cells sorted from blood. Subset in this sample: CD45RA-negative fraction. CDR3 loop: CASSLTSGGARETQYF. CDR3 sequence (DNA): TGCGCCAGCAGCCTGACGAGCGGGGGGGCCCGTGAGACCCAGTACTTC.